The clone carrying this TCR beta chain was seen a handful of times. RNA transcripts served as the template for amplifying TCR beta CDR3 regions. TCR CDR3 underwent first-round RT-PCR with the HTBI primer set. Via MiXCR, TCRdb re-called the multiplex PCR reads, giving one row per CDR3 protein. Of some 720,000 distinct CDR3 sequences listed, roughly 15% were seen once; the top ten hold around 8%. The sample is drawn from a study of T cells in Graves' hyperthyroidism and ophthalmopathy. Germline CDR1 SGDLS, CDR2 YYNGEE. This CDR3 region has 15 residues. V shed 3 bases and J shed 0 bases, with 13 bases lying between them. Newly diagnosed patients aged 18 to 65 had hyperthyroidism of under 2 months' duration. Patients were excluded for uncontrolled infection, other autoimmune disease, pregnancy or lactation. PBMCs were derived from about 10 ml fresh peripheral blood.

The genes are TRBV9 and TRBJ2-7; D not resolved. Material for sequencing was blood. This receptor was obtained from a man between 18 and 29 years old with Graves' hyperthyroidism. CDR3 sequence (DNA): TGTGCCAGCAGCGGGTCTCCCGTCTTCTCCTACGAGCAGTACTTC. Its protein product is CASSGSPVFSYEQYF.